This TCR beta chain emerged from a study of T cells in Graves' hyperthyroidism and ophthalmopathy. Study-level information: Blood from the periphery was taken at initial diagnosis, before any treatment.

Those with hyperthyroidism were 18 to 65 years old, newly diagnosed, and ill for under 2 months. A patient was excluded if there was uncontrolled infection, other autoimmune disease, pregnancy or lactation. Amplification of TCR beta CDR3 regions used RNA as the template. HTBI primers were used for first-round RT-PCR of the TCR CDR3. TCRdb passed the multiplex PCR reads through MiXCR, listing each CDR3 protein once. The data contain 25,000 to 30,000 distinct CDR3 sequences, around 40% of them singletons. Study-wide results and caveats: Most clonotypes that expanded in the thyroid above 0.001 also showed up in blood.

Points on this clonotype: Its specificity is not known.

Germline CDR1 and CDR2: KGHSH and LQKENI. CDR3 length: 15 residues. V gave up 6 bases and J gave up 0 bases, with 12 bases separating them. Sequenced material: blood. The receptor comes from a young woman with Graves' hyperthyroidism. J is TRBJ1-3 and V is TRBV18; no clear D. The CDR3 reads CASSRQVDSGNTIYF. The CDR3, as DNA: TGTGCCAGCTCTCGGCAGGTCGACTCTGGAAACACCATATATTTT.